This T cell receptor (beta chain) stems from a study of blood T cell repertoires in COVID-19. Study in general: In each case, the material was cDNA or gDNA derived from T cells, B-cell-depleted T cells, or PBMCs.

The germline CDR1 and CDR2 sequences are MDHEN and SYDVKM. The V end lost 1 base, the J end lost 0 bases, and 12 bases lay between the germline ends. The CDR3 contains 17 residues. Clones were sequenced by immunoSEQ multiplex PCR, and TCRdb holds only the in-frame ones, with some missing. The sample has under 170,000 clones, approximately 83% seen once. The specimen sequenced was peripheral blood. This rearrangement joins TRBV28 to TRBJ2-2, with D possibly being TRBD1 (6 bases). This sequence originates from a man aged 70 or older with acute or convalescent COVID-19. As DNA, the CDR3 is TGTGCCAGCAGTTTATACGGACAGCTCGCGAACACCGGGGAGCTGTTTTTT. Translating gives CASSLYGQLANTGELFF.